This T cell receptor beta chain was profiled in a study of blood T cell repertoires in COVID-19. In the original processing: From reference gene primer amplification, estimates of nucleated cell counts were derived. TCRdb's table, derived via immunoSEQ multiplex PCR, lists solely in-frame clones and lacks some. That table furnishes V, J and clone size, whereas the DNA furnished D and trimming. There are about 180,000 clones in the sample; more than 65% occur only once, and about 16% lies in the top ten. The sequence came from a man between 50 and 59 years old who had recovered from COVID-19. Material for sequencing was PBMCs or T cells enriched from blood (not recorded which).

This CDR3 reads CASSDDRTNQPQHF. The CDR3 DNA reads as TGCGCCAGCAGTGACGACAGAACCAATCAGCCCCAGCATTTT. The chain is built from TRBV10-2 and TRBJ1-5; tentative D call: TRBD1 (5 bases). The V gene's germline CDR1 is WSHSY and CDR2 SAAADI. With 3 bases removed from V and 3 bases from J, the gap between germline ends came to 9 bases. This CDR3 has 14 amino acids.